This TCR beta chain was identified in a study of control samples from healthy donors and cancer patients. The CDR3 runs to 16 residues. J gave up 1 base and V 7 bases, and 9 bases lay outside the gene matches. Germline V gives CDR1 LNHDA, CDR2 SQIVND (reference sequence). TCRdb's copy holds only in-frame clones and misses some; the assay was immunoSEQ multiplex PCR. The sample comprises around 100,000 clones, over 85% of which are singletons, and 3% rests with the top ten. The rearrangement joins TRBV19 to TRBJ2-3, with 9 bases identical to TRBD2. Sequenced input: blood. The clonotype originates from a human donor in good health. The donor label of this sample is uncertain. This chain's CDR3 is CASTPSPSGGTDTQYF. Written as DNA, the CDR3 is TGTGCCAGTACCCCCTCCCCTAGCGGGGGCACAGATACGCAGTATTTT.